This T cell receptor beta chain was obtained from a study of post-analysis software for immune sequencing data. At the level of the study: Patients with relapsing-remitting, secondary progressive and progressive-relapsing multiple sclerosis courses were all represented.

V was trimmed by 3 bases and J by 0 bases, leaving 13 bases between them. The CDR3 totals 16 residues. Germline CDR1 SGHRS, CDR2 YFSETQ. Findings and limits, study-wide: When compared against controls, multiple sclerosis patients showed significantly lower normalized Chao1 diversity. F-measure co-clustering was strong for batch-matched samples. Four or five TRBV segments, TRBV5-6, TRBV5-1 and TRBV20-1 among them, were found more frequent in patients than controls.

Comments on this clonotype: Its specificity is not known. It may be a read error: a sequence one base away is much more abundant. The conserved closing phenylalanine or tryptophan is absent in this CDR3, likely reflecting a read error.

TCR beta libraries were prepared from cDNA with unique molecular identifiers. Roughly 500,000 cDNA molecules were obtained per 1 to 10 million input T cells. TCRdb used MiXCR to reprocess the PCR reads, holding one entry per CDR3 protein. The data contain around 180,000 distinct CDR3 sequences, 30% of them singletons. The chain has TRBV5-1 and TRBJ2-1, with D tentatively TRBD1 (6 bases). Sequenced material: blood. This receptor was obtained from a girl aged 10-17 years with multiple sclerosis. The CDR3 spells CASSSWGQSSYNEQFV. In DNA, the CDR3 is TGCGCCAGCAGCTCATGGGGGCAAAGCTCCTACAATGAGCAGTTCGTC.